These T cell receptor beta chains were read from a single sample in a study of T cells in Graves' hyperthyroidism and ophthalmopathy. TCRdb analysed the multiplex PCR reads with MiXCR anew, one entry per CDR3 protein. The repertoire holds 450,000 to 550,000 distinct CDR3 sequences, roughly 24% seen once, with about 11% in the top ten. Source material: blood. The receptors shown here come from a woman in her 30s with Graves' ophthalmopathy. CDR3s include the opening cysteine and the closing phenylalanine or tryptophan.

v_call	j_call	cdr3_aa
TRBV6-2/TRBV6-3	TRBJ1-2	CASSYSLTGGKFNYGYTF
TRBV19	TRBJ2-7	CARLPGGTANYEQYF
TRBV11-2	TRBJ2-5	CASSRITGQETQYF
TRBV10-3	TRBJ2-7	CATRSRDRGFREQYF
TRBV9	TRBJ2-7	CASSVEGLYEQYF
TRBV24-1	TRBJ1-2	CATSDRDRLGYTF
TRBV7-9	TRBJ1-1	CASSYLPGQQEAFF
TRBV6-1	TRBJ1-2	CASSETGPLADSNGYTF
TRBV29-1	TRBJ2-7	CSAWPGQGDYEQYF
TRBV19	TRBJ2-7	CASSLAQGGPYEQYF
TRBV5-1	TRBJ1-2	CASSSMPPGQRTYGYTF
TRBV7-8	TRBJ1-2	CASSFSTASYGYTF
TRBV20-1	TRBJ1-3	CSATNRGGNTIYF
TRBV5-1	TRBJ2-5	CASSLAGRETQYF
TRBV30	TRBJ1-2	CAWKVTATGGYTF
TRBV7-2	TRBJ2-5	CASSSDRGQETQYF
TRBV15	TRBJ1-1	CATQFQGRPTEAFF